The 9 T cell receptor beta chains below all came from one sample that was sequenced in a study of blood T cell repertoires in COVID-19. Here immunoSEQ multiplex PCR was the method, and the copy in TCRdb shows in-frame clones only, minus some. The sample lists 250,000 to 350,000 clones; around 91% were seen once. Sequenced material: PBMCs or T cells enriched from blood (not recorded which). The receptors originated from a woman in her late teens or twenties with acute COVID-19.

The chain links TRBV5-1 to TRBJ1-1, with 8 bases fitting TRBD1. The junction had 6 bases not matched to a gene; V was cut back by 3 bases and J by 5 bases. Germline CDR1 and CDR2: SGHRS and YFSETQ. There are 14 residues in the CDR3. The CDR3 sequence is CASSYTGGDTEAFF. CDR3 in DNA: TGCGCCAGCAGCTACACAGGGGGAGATACTGAAGCTTTCTTT.

The chain links TRBV28 to TRBJ2-7, with D perhaps matching TRBD2 (6 bases). Trimming shortened V by 7 bases and J by 3 bases, and 16 bases separated the two germline ends. CDR3 length equals 14 residues. Per the germline V gene, CDR1 is MDHEN and CDR2 is SYDVKM. CDR3 protein: CASIASGGSYEQYF. In DNA, the CDR3 is TGTGCCAGCATCGCTTCCGGGGGAAGCTACGAGCAGTACTTC.

The table lists this clone with a few counts. The rearrangement uses TRBV6-1 and TRBJ1-2; the D gene is possibly TRBD1 (6 bases). The CDR3 extends over 16 amino acids. Germline CDR1 reads MNHNS; CDR2 reads SASEGT. The germline V and J ends were trimmed by 4 bases and 4 bases, with 19 bases remaining between them. CDR3 amino acids: CASSGSPDRNFYGYTF. The CDR3 DNA reads TGTGCCAGCAGTGGTAGCCCAGACAGGAACTTCTATGGCTACACCTTC.

This clone was found a few times. The chain combines TRBV28 with TRBJ2-7, with D unresolved. V was trimmed by 3 bases and J by 0 bases, leaving 3 bases between them. The V gene's germline CDR1 is MDHEN and CDR2 SYDVKM. The CDR3 runs to 12 residues. The CDR3 DNA follows: TGTGCCAGCAGTTTCGGCTCCTACGAGCAGTACTTC. Its translation: CASSFGSYEQYF.

This chain uses TRBV7-9 with TRBJ1-2; 7 nucleotides match TRBD1. J gave up 3 bases and V 5 bases, and 9 bases lay outside the gene matches. The CDR3 covers 15 residues. The germline V gene encodes CDR1 SEHNR and CDR2 FQNEAQ (reference sequence). CDR3 in DNA: TGTGCCAGCAGCGTGACCCTTCAGGGGGACTATGGCTACACCTTC. This encodes CASSVTLQGDYGYTF.

This sequence joins TRBV2 and TRBJ2-2; 8 nucleotides align to TRBD1. From germline, CDR1 is SNHLY and CDR2 FYNNEI. V gave up 4 bases and J gave up 3 bases; unmatched junction bases: 7. CDR3 size: 16 residues. CDR3 in amino acids: CASSGTGTGHTGELFF. The CDR3 nucleotides are TGTGCCAGCAGTGGGACCGGGACAGGTCACACCGGGGAGCTGTTTTTT. Looking up the rest from reference TRBV2 and TRBJ2-2 gives the full variable domain: EPEVTQTPSHQVTQMGQEVILRCVPISNHLYFYWYRQILGQKVEFLVSFYNNEISEKSEIFDDQFSVERPDGSNFTLKIRSTKLEDSAMYFCASSGTGTGHTGELFFGEGSRLTVL.

The rearrangement uses TRBV5-8 and TRBJ1-1; 9 positions agree with TRBD1. This CDR3 has 15 amino acids. V dropped 4 bases and J dropped 6; count of bases not matched to a gene: 10. The germline V gene has CDR1 SGHTS and CDR2 YDEGEE. CDR3 bases: TGTGCCAGCAGCGCGACAGGGGGAGGTAGGGCTGAAGCTTTCTTT. It is translated as CASSATGGGRAEAFF.

CDR3 sequence (DNA): TGTGCCAGCAGTTACCTAGCGGGCAATGAGCAGTTCTTC. Translation gives CASSYLAGNEQFF. The genes are TRBV6-5 and TRBJ2-1, with 8 bases aligning to TRBD2. This CDR3 comprises 13 residues. Germline loops: CDR1 MNHEY, CDR2 SVGAGI. The junction had 0 bases not matched to a gene; V was cut back by 2 bases and J by 6 bases.

The chain employs TRBV24-1 and TRBJ2-7, with a tentative D call TRBD2 (6 bases). This CDR3 contains 17 residues. V was pared by 5 bases and J by 4 bases, with 23 bases between. The germline CDR1 and CDR2 sequences are KGHDR and SFDVKD. CDR3 in amino acids: CATSVGGTQDHKYEQYF. CDR3 DNA sequence: TGTGCCACCAGTGTCGGCGGGACGCAAGATCATAAGTACGAGCAGTACTTC.